The 23 T cell receptor beta chains listed next were all sequenced from one sample in a study of blood T cells in healthy people across ages. PCR was performed a second time for 7 to 11 cycles using a sample-barcoded 5' primer and a J-beta primer mix. TCRdb reprocessed the 5' RACE reads with MiXCR, giving one entry per CDR3 protein. This table has about 700,000 distinct CDR3 sequences, roughly 30% appearing once. Sequencing input: blood. These receptors originate from a woman older than 75 in good health.

The CDR3 sequence is CASSRTSVVEQFF. CDR3 nucleotide sequence: TGTGCCAGCAGCCGGACTAGTGTGGTTGAGCAGTTCTTC. J is TRBJ2-1 and V is TRBV27; 7 bases align to TRBD2. The germline V gene has CDR1 MNHEY and CDR2 SMNVEV (reference sequence). J gave up 9 bases and V 6 bases, and 8 bases lay outside the gene matches. The CDR3 consists of 13 residues.

This clonotype turned up a few times. This chain links TRBV7-2 with TRBJ2-1; 8 nucleotides match TRBD2. V lost 1 base, J lost 6 bases, and 8 bases stayed unmatched. The CDR3 contains 16 residues. Germline CDR1 reads SGHTA; CDR2 reads FQGNSA. The CDR3 loop reads CASSLVFTGGPNEQFF. Here the CDR3 DNA reads TGTGCCAGCAGCTTAGTCTTCACGGGGGGGCCCAATGAGCAGTTCTTC. Full variable domain (remainder filled in from reference TRBV7-2 and TRBJ2-1): GAGVSQSPSNKVTEKGKDVELRCDPISGHTALYWYRQSLGQGLEFLIYFQGNSAPDKSGLPSDRFSAERTGGSVSTLTIQRTQQEDSAVYLCASSLVFTGGPNEQFFGPGTRLTVL.

This clonotype was counted at least ten times. The chain employs TRBV15 and TRBJ1-4; D might be TRBD1 (5 bases). The V gene's germline CDR1 is LNHNV and CDR2 YYDKDF (reference sequence). The CDR3 length is 15 residues. Between the trimmed V and J ends, which lost 0 bases and 7 bases, there was a span of 12 bases. CDR3: CATSRDAGEIEKLFF. The DNA for the CDR3 is TGTGCCACCAGCAGAGATGCGGGGGAAATTGAAAAACTGTTTTTT.

To note about this clonotype: A read error may produce the germline difference seen at one junction end. V gene TRBV12-3 or TRBV12-4 combines with J gene TRBJ2-3; D is possibly TRBD2 (5 bases). The CDR3 is 16 residues long. CDR3 bases: TGTGCCAGCAGTTTAGGGTCCGGCCCTAGCACAGATGCGCAGTATTTT. This codes for CASSLGSGPSTDAQYF.

This clonotype was counted a few times. The rearrangement links TRBV5-1 to TRBJ2-7, with D tentatively TRBD2 (6 bases). CDR3 length equals 15 residues. CDR1 is SGHRS and CDR2 is YFSETQ in the germline V gene. Trimming stripped 5 bases from V and 3 bases from J, with 18 bases between. In DNA, the CDR3 is TGCGCCAGCAGTGCGGACTACCTTCCACTCTACGAGCAGTACTTC. Translation: CASSADYLPLYEQYF.

This chain connects TRBV20-1 to TRBJ2-1, with D uncertain. Germline CDR1 DFQATT, CDR2 SNEGSKA (reference sequence). The CDR3 is 14 residues long. V was pared by 3 bases and J by 0 bases, with 9 bases between. CDR3 residues: CSASDRGSYNEQFF. The CDR3 region has the DNA TGCAGTGCTAGCGATCGCGGCTCCTACAATGAGCAGTTCTTC.

This clonotype was counted ten times or more. V and J are TRBV9 and TRBJ1-4, with TRBD1 as a possible D gene (5 bases). Trimming took off 0 bases at V and 5 bases at J, with 14 bases between the two ends. Germline V gives CDR1 SGDLS, CDR2 YYNGEE. The CDR3 spans 16 residues. The CDR3: CASSVGGRDQNEKLFF. The CDR3 nucleotides read TGTGCCAGCAGCGTAGGAGGCAGGGACCAAAATGAAAAACTGTTTTTT.

This clonotype was picked up many times. The rearrangement joins TRBV9 to TRBJ2-7, with no clear D. The V gene's germline CDR1 is SGDLS and CDR2 YYNGEE. V was shortened by 4 bases and J by 0 bases, with 14 bases between the two germline ends. CDR3 size: 15 residues. This chain's CDR3 is CASSLRSTASYEQYF. In nucleotides, the CDR3 is TGTGCCAGCAGCCTCCGTTCCACCGCCTCCTACGAGCAGTACTTC.

This clonotype showed up many times. The chain recombines TRBV7-2 with TRBJ1-2, with TRBD1 identical over 8 bases. Germline V gives CDR1 SGHTA, CDR2 FQGNSA. Germline trimming cut 5 bases from V and 4 bases from J; bases unmatched to any gene: 9. The CDR3 runs to 15 residues. CDR3 region: CASSPYQGAVYGYTF. DNA for the CDR3: TGTGCCAGCAGCCCCTACCAGGGGGCGGTCTATGGCTACACCTTC.

At least ten counts were recorded for this clonotype. CDR3 protein: CASSRTGGITDTQYF. CDR3 nucleotide sequence: TGTGCCAGCAGTCGGACAGGGGGCATCACAGATACGCAGTATTTT. The V gene is TRBV7-2, the J gene TRBJ2-3; 11 bases align to TRBD1. Germline V gene data show CDR1 as SGHTA and CDR2 as FQGNSA. This CDR3 has 15 amino acids. With V trimmed by 6 bases and J by 2 bases, 4 bases remained unmatched.

At least ten counts were recorded for this clonotype. The V gene is TRBV6-2 or TRBV6-3, the J gene TRBJ1-2; TRBD1 aligns across 7 bases. Losses at the gene ends were 6 bases for V and 7 bases for J; bases not matched to a gene: 14. Per germline, CDR1 MNHEY and CDR2 SVGEGT. The CDR3 is 15 amino acids. The CDR3 DNA reads as TGTGCCAGCAGACCTGACAGGGCTAGCGGCGGTGGCTACACCTTC. Translated: CASRPDRASGGGYTF.

This clonotype occurred many times. The chain combines TRBV7-9 with TRBJ2-1; the D is unclear. V was trimmed by 0 bases and J by 8 bases, leaving 5 bases between them. The V gene's germline CDR1 is SEHNR and CDR2 FQNEAQ (reference sequence). There are 12 residues in the CDR3. In DNA, the CDR3 is TGTGCCAGCAGCTTAGCTGGATATGAGCAGTTCTTC. Residues: CASSLAGYEQFF.

The gene calls are TRBV20-1 and TRBJ2-4, with D perhaps assigned TRBD1 or TRBD2 (5 bases each). Judging by the DNA end, TRBJ2-7 fits better; the J call may be wrong. Germline CDR1 and CDR2: DFQATT and SNEGSKA (reference sequence). The CDR3 totals 13 residues. The CDR3 reads CSAEGQGWSEQYF. The CDR3, as DNA: TGCAGTGCCGAGGGCCAGGGATGGAGCGAGCAGTACTTC.

This clonotype was counted only a few times. This chain joins TRBV5-1 and TRBJ2-3; a possible D gene is TRBD2 (5 bases). CDR1 is SGHRS, CDR2 YFSETQ, per germline. The length of the CDR3 is 15 residues. Trimming left V 3 bases short and J 2 bases short, with 13 bases between. The chain's CDR3 is CASSSDWKTTDTQYF. The CDR3 nucleotides are TGCGCCAGCAGCTCGGACTGGAAGACCACAGATACGCAGTATTTT.

In this sample, this clonotype turned up many times. The CDR3 reads CASSYSPRDEKLFF. CDR3 nucleotide sequence: TGTGCCAGCAGTTACTCCCCCAGGGACGAAAAACTGTTTTTT. J is TRBJ1-4 and V is TRBV6-5; D is perhaps TRBD1 (5 bases). Germline V gene sequence: CDR1 MNHEY, CDR2 SVGAGI. The CDR3 consists of 14 residues. V was trimmed by 0 bases and J by 8 bases, leaving 10 bases between them.

This clonotype was seen a handful of times. The germline gene is not matched at one end of the junction; a read error may be the cause. V gene TRBV7-2 combines with J gene TRBJ1-1, with 10 bases aligning to TRBD1. CDR3 length: 16 residues. In germline, CDR1 is SGHTA, CDR2 FQGNSA. CDR3 sequence (DNA): TGTGTCAGCAGCCTAGACAGGGGGCGGGCGAACACTGAAGCTTTCTTT. This codes for CVSSLDRGRANTEAFF.

This clonotype was counted ten times or more. The chain recombines TRBV29-1 with TRBJ1-1; 8 bases map to TRBD1. Looked up from germline, CDR1 is SQVTM and CDR2 is ANQGSEA. The CDR3 consists of 12 residues. J lost 7 bases, V lost 6 bases, and 7 bases had no gene match. In DNA form, the CDR3 reads TGCAGCGTCGCGACAGGGGTTGTTGAAGCTTTCTTT. The encoded protein is CSVATGVVEAFF.

This clonotype has at least ten counts. The chain couples TRBV7-9 to TRBJ1-6; D uncertain. This CDR3 has 13 residues. Trimming took 4 bases from V and 7 from J, leaving 8 bases between them. CDR1 SEHNR and CDR2 FQNEAQ come from the germline V gene (reference sequence). CDR3 sequence: CASSSDGNSPLHF. The CDR3 nucleotides read TGTGCCAGCAGCTCGGACGGGAATTCACCCCTCCACTTT.

Only one count was recorded for this clonotype. At one end the junction does not follow the germline gene, possibly because of a read error. The J gene is TRBJ2-1, the V gene TRBV7-2, with 7 bases lining up with TRBD1. The CDR3 runs 16 residues. Germline V CDR1 and CDR2: SGHTA, FQGNSA. The DNA for the CDR3 is TGTGCCAGCAGCTTAGTGGGCGCAGGGGGTTACAATGAGCGGTTCTTC. Translated: CASSLVGAGGYNERFF.

This clonotype has only a few counts. This chain joins TRBV4-2 and TRBJ1-2, with TRBD1 identical over 11 bases. V dropped 1 base and J dropped 3; count of bases not matched to a gene: 7. The CDR3 totals 17 residues. Germline CDR1 LGHNA, CDR2 YNFKEQ. CDR3 DNA sequence: TGTGCCAGCAGCCAAGTGGGACAGGGGGTTTTTGACTATGGCTACACCTTC. This sequence encodes CASSQVGQGVFDYGYTF.

This clonotype came up many times. The chain recombines TRBV30 with TRBJ1-5, with D perhaps matching TRBD1 (5 bases). The germline CDR1 and CDR2 sequences are GTSNPN and SVGIG (reference sequence). V was shortened by 5 bases and J by 10 bases, with 21 bases between the two germline ends. CDR3 length: 14 residues. This chain's CDR3 is CAWGAGGKISPQHF. DNA of the CDR3: TGTGCCTGGGGGGCCGGAGGGAAAATCAGCCCCCAGCATTTT.

As regards this clonotype: Its ends do not fully match the called genes, so a read error is possible. This chain joins TRBV20-1 and TRBJ2-7; a possible D gene is TRBD1 (5 bases). The CDR3 covers 13 residues. From germline, CDR1 is DFQATT and CDR2 SNEGSKA (reference sequence). CDR3 nucleotide sequence: TGCGGTGCTAGAAGCCCCAGGGTGCAAGAGCAGTACTTC. It codes for CGARSPRVQEQYF.

This clonotype came up a few times. This sequence joins TRBV5-6 and TRBJ1-5, with 11 bases aligning to TRBD1. Germline V gene sequence: CDR1 SGHDT, CDR2 YYEEEE. Trimming removed 4 bases from V and 1 base from J; junction bases left unmatched: 4. This CDR3 is built from 16 residues. CDR3 nucleotide sequence: TGTGCCAGCAGCAACCGGGACAGGGGGAGCAATCAGCCCCAGCATTTT. Its translation: CASSNRDRGSNQPQHF.